This TCR beta chain originates from a study of regulatory T cells in long-lasting Graves disease. The time point denotes: newly diagnosed GD, antithyroid drugs for less than 3 months. RNA from PBMCs was the source of the TCR library. Graves' disease diagnoses followed American Thyroid Association guidelines. Through Arm-PCR of CDR3 regions and iRepertoire HTBI primers, TCR beta libraries were built. In the study's own analysis: Among the samples, roughly 61 TRBV and 14 TRBJ segments were identified. From the multiplex PCR reads, TCRdb called clonotypes with MiXCR, one entry per CDR3 protein. TCRdb's processing, not the study's, gives the V and J calls here. Here the sample spans about 540,000 distinct CDR3 sequences, about 13% being singletons. Of note for this clonotype: At one boundary the junction diverges from the germline segment, which might be a read error.

The CDR3 sequence is 13 residues long. Germline-derived CDR1 and CDR2 are KGHSH and LQKENI. These records were also assigned to another study, of T cells in Graves' hyperthyroidism and ophthalmopathy. That publication notes: Diagnosis rested on symptoms, serum thyroxine and TRAb, thyroid ultrasound, and orbital computed tomography. The primer set for the first-round RT-PCR of the TCR CDR3 was HTBI.

The sequence derives from a man aged 25-40 years with Graves disease. V gene TRBV18 combines with J gene TRBJ2-7; no reliable D call. Here the sequenced sample was peripheral blood mononuclear cells (PBMCs), taken at new diagnosis, from a patient treated with antithyroid drugs. The CDR3 DNA follows: TGTGTCAGCTCATCCGACGACTCCTACGAGCAGTACTTC. It yields the protein CVSSSDDSYEQYF.